This T cell receptor (beta chain) derives from a study of blood T cell repertoires in COVID-19. The overall study: The United States, Italy and Spain supplied acute and convalescent COVID-19 samples. PBMCs, B-cell-depleted T cells, or T cells provided the cDNA or gDNA that made up the material.

Germline loops: CDR1 LGHDT, CDR2 YNNKEL (reference sequence). The CDR3 extends over 19 amino acids. V gave up 6 bases and J gave up 0 bases; unmatched junction bases: 17. How the authors handled the data: Amplification from reference gene primers served as the basis for estimated nucleated cell counts. Sequencing used immunoSEQ multiplex PCR; TCRdb keeps in-frame clones, though not all of them. The V and J calls and clone size are taken from that table; D and trimming were inferred from the DNA. The table shows 220,000 or so clones, with about 85% occurring only once. Sequenced material: peripheral blood. V gene TRBV3-1 (or the pseudogene TRBV3-2) combines with J gene TRBJ2-3, with 8 bases matching TRBD2. The TCR was taken from a man aged 25-40 years with active or convalescent COVID-19. CDR3 residues: CASRQSKGLASGSTDTQYF. The CDR3 DNA follows: TGTGCCAGCAGGCAATCGAAAGGTCTGGCTAGCGGGAGCACAGATACGCAGTATTTT.